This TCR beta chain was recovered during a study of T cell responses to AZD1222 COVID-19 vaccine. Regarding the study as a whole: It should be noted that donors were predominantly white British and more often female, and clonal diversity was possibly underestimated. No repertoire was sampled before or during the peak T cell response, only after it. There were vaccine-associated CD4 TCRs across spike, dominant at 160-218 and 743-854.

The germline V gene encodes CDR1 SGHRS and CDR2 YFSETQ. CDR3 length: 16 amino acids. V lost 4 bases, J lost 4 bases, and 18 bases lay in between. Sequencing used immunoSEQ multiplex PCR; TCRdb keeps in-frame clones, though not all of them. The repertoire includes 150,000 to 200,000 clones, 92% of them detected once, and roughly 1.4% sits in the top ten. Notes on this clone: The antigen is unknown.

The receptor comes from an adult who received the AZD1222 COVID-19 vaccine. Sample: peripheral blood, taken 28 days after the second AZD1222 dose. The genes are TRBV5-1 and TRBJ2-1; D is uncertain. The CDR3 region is CASSGYGSDPYNEQFF. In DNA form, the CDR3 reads TGCGCCAGCAGCGGTTATGGGTCAGATCCTTACAATGAGCAGTTCTTC.